Each of the 22 T cell receptor beta chains below was sequenced from the same sample in a study of PD-L1 blockade in urothelial cancer. Time point of the sample: peripheral blood 6 weeks after treatment start. Some clones are missing from TCRdb's copy, which holds only in-frame ones; the method was immunoSEQ multiplex PCR. Altogether 30,000 or so clones are present, roughly 87% being singletons, with the ten largest covering approximately 8%. Source: PBMCs, taken around atezolizumab (anti-PD-L1) treatment. These receptors were obtained from a man older than 75 with urothelial cancer.

This clone was counted a single time. The chain links TRBV7-2 to TRBJ2-1; 8 bases line up with TRBD1. The CDR3 runs 16 residues. CDR1 SGHTA and CDR2 FQGNSA come from the germline V gene. V shed 2 bases and J 13 bases; nucleotides not matched to a gene: 16. CDR3 bases: TGTGCCAGCAGCTTAAGTACCACAGGGGGTCATATGGGACAGTTCTTC. The encoded protein is CASSLSTTGGHMGQFF.

The chain carries TRBV19 and TRBJ2-1; 9 bases align to TRBD2. The germline CDR1 and CDR2 sequences are LNHDA and SQIVND (reference sequence). There are 17 residues in the CDR3. V shed 6 bases and J 8 bases; nucleotides not matched to a gene: 17. The CDR3 is CASRAGSGREGQYEQFF. The CDR3 nucleotides read TGTGCCAGTAGGGCCGGGAGTGGGCGGGAGGGCCAATATGAGCAGTTCTTC. The full variable domain, its missing parts supplied by reference TRBV19 and TRBJ2-1, is DGGITQSPKYLFRKEGQNVTLSCEQNLNHDAMYWYRQDPGQGLRLIYYSQIVNDFQKGDIAEGYSVSREKKESFPLTVTSAQKNPTAFYLCASRAGSGREGQYEQFFGPGTRLTVL.

The V and J genes are TRBV5-4 and TRBJ2-1; 10 nucleotides agree with TRBD1. CDR1 is SGHNT, CDR2 YYREEE, per germline (reference sequence). Trimming removed 4 bases from V and 4 bases from J; junction bases left unmatched: 5. The CDR3 is 15 amino acids. This chain's CDR3 is CASSVDRGGYNEQFF. DNA for the CDR3: TGTGCCAGCAGCGTGGACAGGGGGGGTTACAATGAGCAGTTCTTC. Together with reference TRBV5-4 and TRBJ2-1, the CDR3 gives the full variable domain: ETGVTQSPTHLIKTRGQQVTLRCSSQSGHNTVSWYQQALGQGPQFIFQYYREEENGRGNFPPRFSGLQFPNYSSELNVNALELDDSALYLCASSVDRGGYNEQFFGPGTRLTVL.

This rearrangement joins TRBV10-2 to TRBJ1-1; D is uncertain. The CDR3 runs to 14 residues. V shed 8 bases and J shed 0 bases, with 13 bases lying between them. Germline V gene lookup returns CDR1 WSHSY and CDR2 SAAADI. CDR3 in amino acids: CASPSEEVNTEAFF. In DNA, the CDR3 is TGCGCCAGCCCTTCGGAGGAAGTGAACACTGAAGCTTTCTTT.

The chain recombines TRBV4-2 with TRBJ1-3; no clear D. The ends were cut back, 2 bases at V and 4 bases at J, with 12 bases in the middle. The CDR3 loop spans 15 amino acids. Looked up from germline, CDR1 is LGHNA and CDR2 is YNFKEQ. The CDR3 sequence is CASSQTVEAGNTIYF. CDR3 nucleotides: TGTGCCAGCAGCCAAACTGTCGAGGCCGGAAACACCATATATTTT.

CDR3 residues: CASSLMTATDTQYF. As DNA, the CDR3 is TGTGCCAGCAGCTTAATGACAGCCACAGATACGCAGTATTTT. The rearrangement links TRBV7-2 to TRBJ2-3; D possibly corresponds to TRBD1 (5 bases). Germline V gives CDR1 SGHTA, CDR2 FQGNSA. The V and J ends lost 2 bases and 2 bases respectively, with 8 bases between them. The CDR3 is 14 amino acids.

The rearrangement joins TRBV19 to TRBJ2-7; D is perhaps TRBD2 (7 bases). In germline, CDR1 is LNHDA, CDR2 SQIVND (reference sequence). This CDR3 has 15 amino acids. V shed 8 bases and J shed 5 bases, with 22 bases lying between them. The CDR3 nucleotides read TGTGCCAGTTCGAAGGGGGGGACGGTCCGTGACGAGCAGTACTTC. Translated, it gives CASSKGGTVRDEQYF.

J is TRBJ2-3 and V is TRBV29-1, with D tentatively TRBD2 (6 bases). The germline CDR1 and CDR2 sequences are SQVTM and ANQGSEA. This CDR3 is 14 amino acids long. Trimming took off 4 bases at V and 5 bases at J, with 16 bases between the two ends. The CDR3 loop reads CSVVGFLGGDTQYF. Written as DNA, the CDR3 is TGCAGCGTTGTAGGGTTCCTGGGAGGAGATACGCAGTATTTT.

The gene calls are TRBV7-9 and TRBJ2-5, with 9 bases fitting TRBD2. The CDR3 spans 15 residues. Germline V gives CDR1 SEHNR, CDR2 FQNEAQ (reference sequence). With 3 bases clipped from V and 5 bases from J, the junction kept 7 bases outside the gene matches. DNA of the CDR3: TGTGCCAGCAGCTTTGGGACTAGCTCGGCGGAGACCCAGTACTTC. Amino acid sequence: CASSFGTSSAETQYF.

This clone has more than one count but fewer than ten. This chain joins TRBV6-6 and TRBJ1-1; D is unclear. Germline V gene sequence: CDR1 MNHNY, CDR2 SVGAGI (reference sequence). CDR3 length equals 11 residues. The CDR3 reads CATRVSAEAFF. CDR3 sequence (DNA): TGTGCGACGAGGGTTTCCGCTGAAGCTTTCTTT.

The V call is TRBV6-1, the J call TRBJ1-1; perhaps TRBD1 as D (5 bases). Germline V gene lookup returns CDR1 MNHNS and CDR2 SASEGT. The CDR3 totals 13 residues. The V end lost 5 bases, the J end lost 6 bases, and 13 bases lay between the germline ends. CDR3 DNA sequence: TGTGCCAGCAGTCTAGATGGGGGGGCTGAAGCTTTCTTT. This translates into CASSLDGGAEAFF.

The V gene is TRBV4-3, the J gene TRBJ2-5; D is possibly TRBD2 (6 bases). The germline V gene has CDR1 LGHNA and CDR2 YSLEER. With 4 bases removed from V and 0 bases from J, the gap between germline ends came to 15 bases. The length of the CDR3 is 16 residues. CDR3 protein: CASSPTAGLYQETQYF. The CDR3 DNA sequence: TGCGCCAGCAGCCCGACGGCGGGGCTGTACCAAGAGACCCAGTACTTC.

The V gene is TRBV6-4, the J gene TRBJ2-6; no definite D call. Trimming removed 0 bases at V and 0 bases at J, with 3 bases between. This CDR3 has 15 amino acids. Germline V lookup: CDR1 MRHNA, CDR2 SNTAGT. CDR3 coding DNA: TGTGCCAGCAGTGACTCCAGCTCTGGGGCCAACGTCCTGACTTTC. Protein sequence: CASSDSSSGANVLTF.

This rearrangement joins TRBV18 to TRBJ1-1; D remains ambiguous. Germline CDR1 is KGHSH and CDR2 is LQKENI. V lost 5 bases and J 0 bases, leaving 7 bases between the germline ends. The CDR3 has 13 residues. The CDR3 bases are TGTGCCAGCTCATCTACCTTGAACACTGAAGCTTTCTTT. Amino acids: CASSSTLNTEAFF.

This chain connects TRBV6-5 to TRBJ1-2; 8 nucleotides align to TRBD1. This CDR3 is 15 amino acids long. The V gene's germline CDR1 is MNHEY and CDR2 SVGAGI. V lost 5 bases, J lost 2 bases, and 7 bases stayed unmatched. CDR3 protein: CASSTPTGGNYGYTF. CDR3 in DNA: TGTGCCAGCAGTACTCCCACAGGGGGGAACTATGGCTACACCTTC.

The rearrangement joins TRBV6-5 to TRBJ1-1, with D possibly being TRBD1 (6 bases). Trimming took off 4 bases at V and 1 base at J, with 10 bases between the two ends. This CDR3 region has 14 residues. Germline CDR1 MNHEY, CDR2 SVGAGI. CDR3 sequence: CASSSQGTNTEAFF. CDR3 sequence (DNA): TGTGCCAGCAGTTCACAGGGAACGAACACTGAAGCTTTCTTT.

The chain employs TRBV6-1 and TRBJ2-1; 11 bases agree with TRBD2. Germline V gene lookup returns CDR1 MNHNS and CDR2 SASEGT. This CDR3 has 14 amino acids. V lost 8 bases, J lost 9 bases, and 9 bases stayed unmatched. In DNA, the CDR3 is TGTGCCAGCCCGAGACTAGCGGGAATGACTGAGCAGTTCTTC. Protein sequence: CASPRLAGMTEQFF.

V usage is TRBV11-2 and J usage is TRBJ2-1, with 7 bases fitting TRBD1. CDR3 length: 16 residues. Trimming took 6 bases from V and 9 from J; bases not matched to a gene: 17. The germline V gene has CDR1 SGHAT and CDR2 FQNNGV. CDR3 nucleotides: TGTGCCAGCAGTCCCTGGACAGGTAGTAAGGTCAGTGAGCAGTTCTTC. It codes for CASSPWTGSKVSEQFF.

The chain joins TRBV7-9 to TRBJ2-2, with TRBD2 identical over 11 bases. Germline loops: CDR1 SEHNR, CDR2 FQNEAQ (reference sequence). Germline trimming cut 6 bases from V and 3 bases from J; bases unmatched to any gene: 6. The CDR3 extends over 16 amino acids. The CDR3 sequence: CASRPPGLADTGELFF. The CDR3 region has the DNA TGTGCCAGCAGACCTCCGGGACTAGCGGACACCGGGGAGCTGTTTTTT.

On this clone: The sample holds other DNA sequences that translate to the same CDR3. The V gene is TRBV11-2, the J gene TRBJ1-1; a possible D gene is TRBD1 (5 bases). V was clipped by 1 base and J by 1 base, with 7 bases between them. CDR1 and CDR2 from the germline V gene are SGHAT and FQNNGV. The CDR3 contains 14 residues. The CDR3 sequence: CASSLGQGNTEAFF. In DNA form, the CDR3 reads TGTGCCAGCAGCTTAGGGCAGGGGAACACTGAAGCTTTCTTT.

V and J are TRBV9 and TRBJ2-5; 9 positions match TRBD1. With 4 bases clipped from V and 0 bases from J, the junction kept 7 bases outside the gene matches. The CDR3 is made up of 16 amino acids. Germline CDR1 and CDR2: SGDLS and YYNGEE. The CDR3 spells CASSRGGTGYQETQYF. CDR3 DNA sequence: TGTGCCAGCAGCCGGGGAGGGACAGGGTACCAAGAGACCCAGTACTTC.

The V call is TRBV13, the J call TRBJ2-7; D might be TRBD2 (7 bases). CDR1 and CDR2 (germline): PRHDT, FYEKMQ (reference sequence). V was shortened by 5 bases and J by 3 bases, with 17 bases between the two germline ends. The CDR3 is 15 amino acids. In nucleotides, the CDR3 is TGTGCCAGCAGCAAGACTAGGGAGGGGGGCTACGAGCAGTACTTC. Residues: CASSKTREGGYEQYF.